This entry describes one T cell receptor beta chain. This CDR3 contains 17 residues. CDR1 and CDR2 from the germline V gene are MDHEN and SYDVKM. The J segment lost 5 bases and the V segment lost 5 bases, leaving 10 bases of the junction unmatched. MiXCR, applied by TCRdb to the RT-PCR reads, yields one record per CDR3 protein. The sample has about 680,000 distinct CDR3 sequences, approximately 15% seen once; the top ten hold about 3.9%. The genes are TRBV28 and TRBJ2-1; 12 nucleotides match TRBD2. This TCR was sampled from a female donor in good health, serving as a healthy control. Material: memory CD4+ T cells from blood. CDR3 amino acids: CASSPPGLAGSNNEQFF. As DNA, the CDR3 is TGTGCCAGCAGTCCCCCGGGACTAGCGGGTTCTAACAATGAGCAGTTCTTC.